This T cell receptor beta chain was documented in a study of blood T cell repertoires in COVID-19. The overall study: T cells, B-cell-depleted T cells, or PBMCs supplied cDNA or gDNA.

Only in-frame clones appear in the TCRdb table, and some are missing; sequencing was by immunoSEQ multiplex PCR. Here the sample spans about 85,000 clones, 80% to 85% being singletons. With regard to this clone: One junction end disagrees with the germline gene, perhaps due to a read error.

The CDR3 loop spans 12 amino acids. The sequenced material came from peripheral blood. This clonotype was obtained from a man between 60 and 70 years old with acute or convalescent COVID-19. The chain has TRBV12-3 or TRBV12-4 and TRBJ2-5; no definite D call. CDR3 region: CASRAGSEAQYF. The CDR3 nucleotides read TGTGCCAGCAGAGCCGGGTCAGAGGCCCAGTACTTC.